The clone carrying this T cell receptor (beta chain) was seen only once. The protocol was immunoSEQ multiplex PCR, while the TCRdb copy is restricted to in-frame clones and leaves out a portion. The sample has 40,000 to 45,000 clones, approximately 95% seen once. The data are from a study of human thymus T cells. The CDR3 sequence is 16 residues long. The junction had 12 bases not matched to a gene; V was cut back by 5 bases and J by 6 bases. The germline CDR1 and CDR2 sequences are SEHNR and FQNEAQ (reference sequence). The sample was blood. The genes are TRBV7-9 and TRBJ2-3; TRBD2 matches at 9 bases. The receptor comes from a boy less than two years old with a congenital heart defect but otherwise immunologically healthy. DNA for the CDR3: TGTGCCAGCAGCCCCCAGCCCAGCGGGGGGAAGGATACGCAGTATTTT. Amino acids: CASSPQPSGGKDTQYF. Full variable domain (remainder filled in from reference TRBV7-9 and TRBJ2-3): DTGVSQNPRHKITKRGQNVTFRCDPISEHNRLYWYRQTLGQGPEFLTYFQNEAQLEKSRLLSDRFSAERPKGSFSTLEIQRTEQGDSAMYLCASSPQPSGGKDTQYFGPGTRLTVL.